This T cell receptor beta chain originates from a study of blood T cells in healthy people across ages. This clonotype showed up just a few times. The antigen is not known. Investigators took about 9.2 milliliters of peripheral blood from every donor. Isolation recovered at least 6 million PBMCs from every sample. A second 7 to 11 cycle PCR used barcoded and J-beta primers. Each CDR3 protein is one row after TCRdb ran MiXCR on the 5' RACE reads. The sample records about 540,000 distinct CDR3 sequences, 24% being singletons. Points from the study as a whole: Age showed a roughly linear inverse relationship with TCR beta diversity per million T cells. Investigators treated diversity estimates from one million T cells as underestimates.

Germline CDR1 reads MNHEY; CDR2 reads SVGAGI. V lost 5 bases, J lost 2 bases, and 6 bases stayed unmatched. This CDR3 has 15 amino acids. These same records also appear under a second study, on T cells of mothers and their children.

Sequencing used blood. This sequence was found in a boy under 18 in good health. The chain has TRBV6-5 and TRBJ2-7, with 10 bases aligning to TRBD1. The CDR3 loop is CASSRDRGGTYEQYF. CDR3 sequence (DNA): TGTGCCAGCAGTCGGGACAGGGGAGGGACCTACGAGCAGTACTTC.